This T cell receptor beta chain was found in a study of Ad26.COV2.S vaccination and SARS-CoV-2 variants. Study-level information: Ad26.COV2.S given intramuscularly, once or twice 56 days apart.

The treatment here: 19 received Ad26.COV2.S at low or high dose, single or two shots; about 5 received placebo; per-sample allocation not given. Day 63 following the first vaccine or placebo injection was when the samples were taken. Only in-frame clones appear in the TCRdb table, and some are missing; sequencing was by immunoSEQ multiplex PCR. There are hundreds of thousands of clones in the sample; around 90% occur only once, and 9.5% to 15% lies in the top ten. The clonotype comes from a person between 18 and 65 years old who received the Ad26.COV2.S COVID-19 vaccine or a placebo. The specimen comprised peripheral blood, sampled in a trial of Ad26.COV2.S vaccine versus placebo.

CDR3 bases: TGTGCCAGCAGTTTATCGTTTGCGGGAGGGCCTCGGGAGACCCAGTACTTC. This codes for CASSLSFAGGPRETQYF. This chain uses TRBV27 with TRBJ2-5, with 9 bases lining up with TRBD2. Germline CDR1 reads MNHEY; CDR2 reads SMNVEV (reference sequence). V shed 0 bases, J shed 5 bases, and the junction held 10 bases outside the gene matches. The CDR3 runs 17 residues.